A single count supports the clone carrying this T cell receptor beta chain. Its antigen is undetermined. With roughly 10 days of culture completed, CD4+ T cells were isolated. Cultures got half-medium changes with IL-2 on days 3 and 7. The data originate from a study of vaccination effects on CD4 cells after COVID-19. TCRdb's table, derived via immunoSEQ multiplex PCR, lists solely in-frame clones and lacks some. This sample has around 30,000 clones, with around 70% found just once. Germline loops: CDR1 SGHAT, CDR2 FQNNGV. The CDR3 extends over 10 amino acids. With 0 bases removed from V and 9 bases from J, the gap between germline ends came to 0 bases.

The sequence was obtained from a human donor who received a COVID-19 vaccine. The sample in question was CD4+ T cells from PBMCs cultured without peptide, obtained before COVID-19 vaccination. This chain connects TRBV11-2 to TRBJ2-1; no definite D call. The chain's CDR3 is CASSLDEQFF. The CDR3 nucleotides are TGTGCCAGCAGCTTAGATGAGCAGTTCTTC.